This TCR beta chain was captured in a study of T cell clonotyping in hematopoietic cell transplantation (dated by TCRdb to the early 2020s). About the investigation overall: A total of fewer than 150 blood samples were gathered in the study from a few dozen consecutive transplant recipients along with their related donors. Recruitment of patients ran from late 2015 to early 2017, and follow-up continued until late 2020 or until death.

The immunoSEQ assay, a bias-controlled multiplex PCR using V- and J-specific primers, was used to amplify TCR beta CDR3 regions from genomic DNA. A proprietary barcode and Illumina adapter sequences were added to the CDR3 amplicons in a second PCR step. An Illumina MiSeq instrument was used to sequence the CDR3 libraries. In the original analysis: Export and quality control were performed with immunoSEQ Analyzer 3.0, and downstream analyses were performed with R Bioconductor and Immunarch. Repertoire metrics were calculated using only productive rearrangements within the normalized downsampled data set. In the normalized cohort, a clonotype counted as pathologically expanded if the clonotype was larger than 5 templates. The Inverse Simpson Index served as the measure of repertoire diversity. CMV-specificity analyses were carried out on the non-normalized data set to capture all clonotypes. The immuneACCESS repertoire file appears here via TCRdb, limited to in-frame rearrangements. These files lack a portion of the clones; in checked studies, under half of the deficit traces to unresolved V genes, and the cause of the others is not known. V and J calls plus clone size are reproduced from that table; the DNA served to infer D and trimming. This sample comprises about 70,000 clones, around 94% of them detected only once. The top ten constitute about 1.5% of the sample.

The full study reports these points: Recipient repertoires showed only a small fraction of overlap with donor repertoires, and over 95% appeared de novo at the given depth. After transplant, TCR diversity in recipients dropped, and pathologically expanded clonotypes climbed progressively between day 30 and day 180. The sample size was limited, and because cells were not sorted, the contributions of CD4 and CD8 repertoires could not be separated. Inverse Simpson Index values from donors and from recipients before transplant predicted broader TCR repertoire diversity after transplant.

Comment on this clone: Its antigen is still unknown. Base qualities are not provided; no much larger clone lies one nucleotide away.

From V the trimming removes 3 bases and from J it removes 6 bases, while the gene matches leave 12 bases of the junction unaccounted for. Via the germline V gene, CDR1 is SGDLS and CDR2 YYNGEE. Including cysteine and phenylalanine, the CDR3 has 15 amino acids. The retained sequence is limited to the CDR3, 45 bases, with the frame set at the first base. Related transplant donors provided blood samples for TCR beta sequencing. Using Nuclei Lysis Solution, genomic DNA was extracted from unfractionated peripheral blood mononuclear cells that were either fresh or cryopreserved. The receptor was isolated from a man between 45 and 60 years old in good health. Some clones in this sample may be carry-over from other donors' samples. Sequenced sample: peripheral blood mononuclear cells. The sequence joins TRBV9 to TRBJ2-7; 7 bases in the middle match TRBD1. The DNA is as follows: TGTGCCAGCAGCGCTGAGACAGGGATTAGCGCCGAGCAGTACTTC. This sequence encodes CASSAETGISAEQYF. The full variable domain, completed from the reference TRBV9 and TRBJ2-7 proteins outside the CDR3, reads DSGVTQTPKHLITATGQRVTLRCSPRSGDLSVYWYQQSLDQGLQFLIQYYNGEERAKGNILERFSAQQFPDLHSELNLSSLELGDSALYFCASSAETGISAEQYFGPGTRLTVT.